The 20 T cell receptor beta chains below all came from one sample that was sequenced in a study of blood T cell repertoires in COVID-19. Profiled with immunoSEQ multiplex PCR; TCRdb holds only in-frame clones, not every one. Of some 200,000 clones in the sample, 85% to 90% are singletons; the top ten hold just under 0.9%. Sample: peripheral blood. These receptor sequences come from a woman younger than 30 who had recovered from COVID-19.

This sequence joins TRBV5-6 and TRBJ1-2, with D unclear. CDR3 length equals 12 residues. Trimming left V 0 bases short and J 6 bases short, with 6 bases between. From germline, CDR1 is SGHDT and CDR2 YYEEEE. The CDR3 nucleotides are TGTGCCAGCAGCTTGGGGCCAAATGGCTACACCTTC. Amino acids: CASSLGPNGYTF.

This clone showed up just a few times. The V and J genes are TRBV6-2 or TRBV6-3 and TRBJ2-5, with 9 bases fitting TRBD1. CDR1 is MNHEY, CDR2 SVGEGT, per germline. This CDR3 contains 16 residues. Unmatched junction bases numbered 12, after V lost 5 bases and J lost 5 bases. The CDR3 DNA reads as TGTGCCAGCAGTACCCCTCGGACAGGGGCTGGGGAGACCCAGTACTTC. Residues: CASSTPRTGAGETQYF.

The chain carries TRBV5-1 and TRBJ2-7; D is perhaps TRBD1 (5 bases). CDR3 length: 13 residues. Between the trimmed V and J ends, which lost 1 base and 4 bases, there was a span of 9 bases. Germline V lookup: CDR1 SGHRS, CDR2 YFSETQ. The CDR3 region is CASSLPGKYEQYF. The CDR3 region has the DNA TGCGCCAGCAGCTTGCCAGGGAAGTACGAGCAGTACTTC. Drawing the rest from reference TRBV5-1 and TRBJ2-7, the complete variable domain is KAGVTQTPRYLIKTRGQQVTLSCSPISGHRSVSWYQQTPGQGLQFLFEYFSETQRNKGNFPGRFSGRQFSNSRSEMNVSTLELGDSALYLCASSLPGKYEQYFGPGTRLTVT.

This chain links TRBV5-5 with TRBJ2-2; 9 bases are a match to TRBD1. CDR1 is SGHKS and CDR2 is YYEKEE in the germline V gene (reference sequence). The trim removed 4 bases at V and 3 bases at J, leaving 7 bases unmatched. The CDR3 totals 16 residues. The DNA for the CDR3 is TGTGCCAGCAGCCCCCGGGACAGGGCTTACACCGGGGAGCTGTTTTTT. Residues: CASSPRDRAYTGELFF.

The chain joins TRBV7-2 to TRBJ2-7, with a weak D call TRBD2 (5 bases). This CDR3 region has 14 residues. Per germline, CDR1 SGHTA and CDR2 FQGNSA. Trimming cost V 0 bases and J 7 bases, with 13 bases left between them. In DNA form, the CDR3 reads TGTGCCAGCAGCTTAGCCTCGGGGATGGGTGAGCAGTACGTC. Protein sequence: CASSLASGMGEQYV.

This chain connects TRBV9 to TRBJ2-2, with D possibly TRBD2 on 5 matching bases. CDR1 and CDR2 from the germline V gene are SGDLS and YYNGEE. The CDR3 extends over 15 amino acids. The germline V and J ends were trimmed by 10 bases and 3 bases, with 19 bases remaining between them. CDR3 DNA: TGTGCCTCAACCACGGGGTCGGTGGACACCGGGGAGCTGTTTTTT. It translates to CASTTGSVDTGELFF.

This clone appeared a single time. The rearrangement uses TRBV6-5 and TRBJ1-1, with TRBD1 identical over 8 bases. V dropped 5 bases and J dropped 1; count of bases not matched to a gene: 6. The length of the CDR3 is 15 residues. CDR1 and CDR2 from the germline V gene are MNHEY and SVGAGI. For the CDR3, the DNA is TGTGCCAGCAGTAGTACAGGGGGAGCGAACACTGAAGCTTTCTTT. This gives the protein CASSSTGGANTEAFF.

The chain carries TRBV5-1 and TRBJ2-5; D is perhaps TRBD2 (5 bases). V dropped 3 bases and J dropped 3 bases, with 15 bases sitting between them. CDR3 size: 15 residues. Germline V lookup: CDR1 SGHRS, CDR2 YFSETQ. This chain's CDR3 is CASSSTGSEKETQYF. CDR3 nucleotide sequence: TGCGCCAGCAGCTCAACGGGATCCGAGAAAGAGACCCAGTACTTC.

This clone was picked up one time. The chain links TRBV10-1 to TRBJ1-1; no clear D gene. Germline CDR1 is WNHNN and CDR2 is SYGVQD (reference sequence). This CDR3 is built from 13 residues. The germline V and J ends were trimmed by 2 bases and 4 bases, with 8 bases remaining between them. As DNA, the CDR3 is TGCGCCAGCAGTGAGCTCTGGGCCACTGAAGCTTTCTTT. Translating it yields CASSELWATEAFF.

V gene TRBV14 combines with J gene TRBJ1-1; no reliable D call. Germline CDR1 is SGHDN and CDR2 is FVKESK. Trimming removed 4 bases at V and 2 bases at J, with 17 bases between. The CDR3 spans 16 residues. CDR3 loop: CASSRKGLWGNTEAFF. CDR3 DNA sequence: TGTGCCAGCAGCCGGAAAGGACTCTGGGGTAACACTGAAGCTTTCTTT.

This clone appeared a single time. The rearrangement links TRBV12-3 or TRBV12-4 to TRBJ1-4; D ambiguous. The CDR3 consists of 12 residues. Trimming removed 0 bases at V and 15 bases at J, with 11 bases between. The CDR3 region has the DNA TGTGCCAGCAGTTTAGCAGTAGATTTATTGTTTTTT. This translates into CASSLAVDLLFF.

This chain joins TRBV14 and TRBJ1-2; D ambiguous. This CDR3 comprises 16 residues. V lost 0 bases, J lost 0 bases, and 11 bases lay in between. Per germline, CDR1 SGHDN and CDR2 FVKESK. The CDR3 nucleotides read TGTGCCAGCAGCCAAGAATTCCCCTTAGCTAACTATGGCTACACCTTC. Its translation is CASSQEFPLANYGYTF.

The V gene is TRBV24-1, the J gene TRBJ2-1; 9 nucleotides agree with TRBD2. Germline V gives CDR1 KGHDR, CDR2 SFDVKD. The CDR3 has 16 amino acids. The V and J ends lost 3 bases and 10 bases, in that order; junction bases with no gene match: 12. This chain's CDR3 is CATSDRTGLARPEQFF. CDR3 in DNA: TGTGCCACCAGTGATCGGACCGGACTAGCGAGACCCGAGCAGTTCTTC.

This sequence joins TRBV7-8 and TRBJ1-4, with a possible D match to TRBD1 (6 bases). V dropped 1 base and J dropped 8 bases, with 11 bases sitting between them. The germline V gene has CDR1 SGHVS and CDR2 FQNEAQ. The CDR3 extends over 14 amino acids. In nucleotides, the CDR3 is TGTGCCAGCAGCTTAGTCTCGGGGGGCGAAAAACTGTTTTTT. As protein: CASSLVSGGEKLFF.

This CDR3 is CASSQGPRLGQPQHF. The DNA of the CDR3 is TGCGCCAGCAGTCAAGGGCCTCGATTAGGTCAGCCCCAGCATTTT. V and J are TRBV23-1 and TRBJ1-5; D is unresolved. TRBV23-1 falls under the ORF class, with uncertain function. Trimming stripped 2 bases from V and 6 bases from J, with 14 bases between. This CDR3 has 15 residues.

V is TRBV5-4 and J is TRBJ2-7; D is perhaps TRBD2 (5 bases). This CDR3 is built from 15 residues. With 2 bases removed from V and 4 bases from J, the gap between germline ends came to 16 bases. The germline V gene has CDR1 SGHNT and CDR2 YYREEE (reference sequence). CDR3 DNA sequence: TGTGCCAGCAGCTTTAGCGCATCGGATGGTTACGAGCAGTACTTC. It specifies CASSFSASDGYEQYF.

The chain carries TRBV6-2 or TRBV6-3 and TRBJ2-1; TRBD2 might be the D (6 bases). This CDR3 region has 16 residues. Germline CDR1 MNHEY, CDR2 SVGEGT. V lost 2 bases and J lost 5, with 16 bases in between. The CDR3 bases are TGTGCCAGCAGTTACCCGGACTATACTGGAAACAATGAGCAGTTCTTC. Amino acid sequence: CASSYPDYTGNNEQFF.

The chain links TRBV4-3 to TRBJ1-6; a possible D gene is TRBD1 (5 bases). Germline assignment: CDR1 LGHNA and CDR2 YSLEER. Deletions cut 4 bases from V and 11 bases from J, with 15 bases between. The CDR3 extends over 14 amino acids. In DNA form, the CDR3 reads TGCGCCAGCAGCCGGGGTGGGGCAGGGACACCCCTCCACTTT. It translates to CASSRGGAGTPLHF.

The CDR3 protein is CASSRRQGNTEAFF. The CDR3 bases are TGCGCCAGCAGCCGCCGACAGGGGAACACTGAAGCTTTCTTT. This chain uses TRBV4-3 with TRBJ1-1; TRBD1 matches 7 bases. CDR3 size: 14 residues. Germline trimming cut 4 bases from V and 1 base from J; bases unmatched to any gene: 3. Germline loops: CDR1 LGHNA, CDR2 YSLEER.

This clone is medium-sized (0.01 to 0.1%) within its sample. The V and J genes are TRBV18 and TRBJ1-2, with 11 bases fitting TRBD1. CDR1 is KGHSH, CDR2 LQKENI, per germline. The CDR3 loop spans 14 amino acids. Trimming at V came to 5 bases and at J to 7 bases, leaving 6 bases not matched to a gene. The CDR3 protein is CASSAGQGARGYTF. The CDR3 nucleotides are TGTGCCAGCTCAGCCGGACAGGGGGCGCGTGGCTACACCTTC.